Described below is a single TCR beta chain sequence and its context. The sample belongs to a study of blood T cell repertoires in COVID-19. Study summary: Spain, Italy and the United States supplied samples that represented acute and convalescent COVID-19. From T cells, B-cell-depleted T cells, or PBMCs came the material, which was cDNA or gDNA.

Looked up from germline, CDR1 is SGHAT and CDR2 is FQNNGV. This CDR3 has 16 residues. V was clipped by 5 bases and J by 0 bases; unmatched bases: 9. Per the study methods: Nucleated cell number was recorded as an estimate derived from reference gene primer amplification. TCRdb keeps only in-frame clones here, not all; method: immunoSEQ multiplex PCR. V, J and clone size reflect that table, while D and trimming were determined from the DNA. The sample comprises 50,000 to 65,000 clones, around 90% of which are singletons, and 3% to 4% rests with the top ten. Sequenced material: peripheral blood. The source of this sequence is a man aged 45-60 years with acute or convalescent COVID-19. The chain joins TRBV11-2 to TRBJ2-7; 8 bases fit TRBD1. In DNA, the CDR3 is TGTGCCAGCAGCCCGTATCCCGGGACAGGCTCCTACGAGCAGTACTTC. Encoded protein: CASSPYPGTGSYEQYF.